Below are 20 T cell receptor beta chains sequenced from a single sample in a study of T-cell reconstitution after alpha-beta-depleted transplantation in children. This sample's TCRbeta library carried unique molecular identifier barcodes. MiXCR was run by TCRdb on the PCR reads, yielding one entry per CDR3 protein. The sample lists fewer than 750,000 distinct CDR3 sequences; 20% to 25% were seen once. The sample in question was PBMCs, mostly from graft donor cells, obtained 360 days after TCRalphabeta/CD19-depleted stem cell transplant. These TCRs come from a boy younger than two who had a stem cell transplant for acute myeloid leukemia, so the T cells may come from the graft donor.

This clonotype has ten or more counts. The chain carries TRBV5-1 and TRBJ2-7, with TRBD2 identical over 12 bases. Germline CDR1 is SGHRS and CDR2 is YFSETQ. Unmatched junction bases numbered 6, after V lost 3 bases and J lost 5 bases. The CDR3 has 15 residues. The CDR3 coding sequence is TGCGCCAGCAGCTCGACTAGCGGGGGCCTCCACGAGCAGTACGTC. Protein: CASSSTSGGLHEQYV.

This clonotype was found many times. J is TRBJ2-2 and V is TRBV11-1; 10 bases line up with TRBD1. The CDR3 covers 18 residues. The germline V gene encodes CDR1 SGHAT and CDR2 FQDESV (reference sequence). The V segment lost 3 bases and the J segment 7 bases; nucleotides outside the gene matches: 14. This CDR3 is CASSFYSFGTGVGGELFF. The CDR3 nucleotides read TGTGCCAGCAGCTTCTATTCCTTCGGGACAGGGGTCGGCGGGGAGCTGTTTTTT.

This clonotype was seen ten or more times. The CDR3 DNA follows: TGTGCCAGCAGTTTAACCGCCCAAGAGACCCAGTACTTC. Protein product: CASSLTAQETQYF. The J gene is TRBJ2-5, the V gene TRBV12-3 or TRBV12-4; no clear D. Trimming stripped 2 bases from V and 1 base from J, with 5 bases between. The CDR3 extends over 13 amino acids.

The chain employs TRBV10-3 and TRBJ2-7; D perhaps matches TRBD2 (5 bases). This CDR3 comprises 12 residues. CDR1 is ENHRY and CDR2 is SYGVKD in the germline V gene. V dropped 8 bases and J dropped 4 bases, with 12 bases sitting between them. The chain's CDR3 is CAIGGSFYEQYV. In DNA form, the CDR3 reads TGTGCCATCGGCGGGTCCTTTTACGAGCAGTACGTC.

This clonotype was detected only a few times. This sequence joins TRBV4-3 and TRBJ2-3; TRBD2 aligns across 11 bases. CDR1 LGHNA and CDR2 YSLEER come from the germline V gene. The trim removed 0 bases at V and 6 bases at J, leaving 5 bases unmatched. This CDR3 has 16 amino acids. DNA of the CDR3: TGCGCCAGCAGCCAAGAAACTAGCGGGGGTTACGATACGCAGTATTTT. Protein: CASSQETSGGYDTQYF.

The rearrangement links TRBV7-2 to TRBJ1-2; D is undetermined. V shed 1 base and J shed 7 bases, with 10 bases lying between them. The CDR3 spans 13 residues. Per germline, CDR1 SGHTA and CDR2 FQGNSA. The CDR3 sequence: CASSLVGARGYTF. In nucleotides, the CDR3 is TGTGCCAGCAGCTTAGTCGGCGCCCGTGGCTACACCTTC.

This clonotype was counted only a few times. The gene calls are TRBV4-3 and TRBJ2-1; D remains ambiguous. The germline V and J ends were trimmed by 0 bases and 4 bases, with 10 bases remaining between them. The length of the CDR3 is 15 residues. CDR1 is LGHNA, CDR2 YSLEER, per germline. CDR3 sequence reads: CASSQDVTRYNEQFF. The CDR3 nucleotides read TGCGCCAGCAGCCAAGATGTGACACGGTACAATGAGCAGTTCTTC.

This clonotype showed up just a few times. The rearrangement uses TRBV7-2 and TRBJ2-3; TRBD2 matches 10 bases. V gave up 0 bases and J gave up 4 bases; unmatched junction bases: 4. This CDR3 contains 16 residues. Germline assignment: CDR1 SGHTA and CDR2 FQGNSA. This chain's CDR3 is CASSLAPSGGADTQYF. The CDR3 DNA reads TGTGCCAGCAGCTTAGCGCCTAGCGGGGGTGCAGATACGCAGTATTTT. Variable domain in full (rest from reference TRBV7-2 and TRBJ2-3): GAGVSQSPSNKVTEKGKDVELRCDPISGHTALYWYRQSLGQGLEFLIYFQGNSAPDKSGLPSDRFSAERTGGSVSTLTIQRTQQEDSAVYLCASSLAPSGGADTQYFGPGTRLTVL.

This clonotype has a handful of counts. The chain has TRBV4-3 and TRBJ2-1; tentatively, D is TRBD1 or TRBD2 (6 bases each). CDR3 length: 14 residues. Germline CDR1 and CDR2: LGHNA and YSLEER. V was shortened by 0 bases and J by 7 bases, with 10 bases between the two germline ends. For the CDR3, the DNA is TGCGCCAGCAGCCAAGATTGGGGGGCAAATGAGCAGTTCTTC. The encoded protein is CASSQDWGANEQFF.

J is TRBJ2-1 and V is TRBV5-1; TRBD1 might be the D (5 bases). The V gene lost 1 base and the J gene lost 0 bases, with 11 bases spanning the gap. CDR3 length: 16 amino acids. From germline, CDR1 is SGHRS and CDR2 YFSETQ. In nucleotides, the CDR3 is TGCGCCAGCAGCTTGACCACAAGGGGCTCCTACAATGAGCAGTTCTTC. Translation gives CASSLTTRGSYNEQFF.

The V and J genes are TRBV20-1 and TRBJ2-5; D not resolved. From germline, CDR1 is DFQATT and CDR2 SNEGSKA (reference sequence). With 0 bases removed from V and 10 bases from J, the gap between germline ends came to 18 bases. The CDR3 has 14 amino acids. In nucleotides, the CDR3 is TGCAGTGCTAGAGATCATAGGGCCCCCGAGGTCCAGTACTTC. The encoded protein is CSARDHRAPEVQYF.

This chain joins TRBV20-1 and TRBJ2-7, with 10 positions matching TRBD2. The CDR3 has 16 amino acids. The germline CDR1 and CDR2 sequences are DFQATT and SNEGSKA (reference sequence). J was trimmed by 4 bases and V by 0 bases; bases with no gene match: 9. CDR3 sequence (DNA): TGCAGTGCTAGAGATCTGCTAGCGGGGGAAGATTACGAGCAGTACGTC. Protein sequence: CSARDLLAGEDYEQYV.

This chain uses TRBV12-3 or TRBV12-4 with TRBJ2-6, with 9 bases matching TRBD1. Losses at the gene ends were 4 bases for V and 1 base for J; bases not matched to a gene: 8. This CDR3 is built from 18 residues. CDR3 nucleotides: TGTGCCAGCAGTTCAAATACAGGGGGCTTGTCTGGGGCCAACGTCCTGACTTTC. Its translation: CASSSNTGGLSGANVLTF.

The rearrangement uses TRBV5-6 and TRBJ2-7; 8 bases fit TRBD1. Unmatched junction bases numbered 6, after V lost 2 bases and J lost 5 bases. Germline CDR1 SGHDT, CDR2 YYEEEE. The CDR3 runs to 14 residues. This CDR3 reads CASSFLGQGHEQYV. DNA of the CDR3: TGTGCCAGCAGCTTCCTCGGACAGGGCCACGAGCAGTACGTC.

V gene TRBV6-1 combines with J gene TRBJ1-6; D is undetermined. V lost 6 bases and J lost 8, with 14 bases in between. Germline V gene lookup returns CDR1 MNHNS and CDR2 SASEGT. The CDR3 is 14 amino acids. This chain's CDR3 is CASRFGPTYSPLHF. CDR3 in DNA: TGTGCCAGCAGGTTCGGCCCTACATATTCACCCCTCCACTTT.

This clonotype came up a few times. The V call is TRBV6-2 or TRBV6-3, the J call TRBJ2-5; D is perhaps TRBD2 (6 bases). The ends were cut back, 2 bases at V and 5 bases at J, with 15 bases in the middle. CDR1 and CDR2 from the germline V gene are MNHEY and SVGEGT. CDR3 length: 15 residues. The CDR3 here is CASSYPPGLRETQYF. CDR3 nucleotides: TGTGCCAGCAGTTACCCGCCGGGACTCCGGGAGACCCAGTACTTC.

The chain recombines TRBV5-1 with TRBJ2-1, with 7 positions matching TRBD2. This CDR3 has 16 residues. With V trimmed by 0 bases and J by 4 bases, 7 bases remained unmatched. Germline V lookup: CDR1 SGHRS, CDR2 YFSETQ. The CDR3 nucleotides read TGCGCCAGCAGCTTGGATGGGTCTAGCGGATACAATGAGCAGTTCTTC. As protein: CASSLDGSSGYNEQFF. Using reference TRBV5-1 and TRBJ2-1 for the parts outside the CDR3, the full variable domain is KAGVTQTPRYLIKTRGQQVTLSCSPISGHRSVSWYQQTPGQGLQFLFEYFSETQRNKGNFPGRFSGRQFSNSRSEMNVSTLELGDSALYLCASSLDGSSGYNEQFFGPGTRLTVL.

J is TRBJ1-3 and V is TRBV9, with D unclear. This CDR3 contains 13 residues. From germline, CDR1 is SGDLS and CDR2 YYNGEE. Trimming cost V 2 bases and J 4 bases, with 7 bases left between them. The CDR3 protein is CASSVQEGNTIYF. The CDR3 DNA sequence: TGTGCCAGCAGCGTCCAGGAAGGAAACACCATATATTTT. Using reference TRBV9 and TRBJ1-3 for the parts outside the CDR3, the full variable domain is DSGVTQTPKHLITATGQRVTLRCSPRSGDLSVYWYQQSLDQGLQFLIQYYNGEERAKGNILERFSAQQFPDLHSELNLSSLELGDSALYFCASSVQEGNTIYFGEGSWLTVV.

This clonotype was detected a few times. The chain has TRBV6-6 and TRBJ2-7; the match to TRBD1 covers 7 bases. There are 13 residues in the CDR3. Germline CDR1 and CDR2: MNHNY and SVGAGI (reference sequence). With 1 base clipped from V and 4 bases from J, the junction kept 1 base outside the gene matches. In DNA, the CDR3 is TGTGCCAGCAGTTACTACAGGGGATACGAGCAGTACGTC. Its protein is CASSYYRGYEQYV.

In this sample, this clonotype turned up a few times. The chain links TRBV12-3 or TRBV12-4 to TRBJ2-7; D not resolved. The CDR3 loop spans 13 amino acids. V gave up 3 bases and J gave up 6 bases, with 12 bases separating them. CDR3 sequence (DNA): TGTGCCAGCAGTTTGGCCCCCGGTCTCGAGCAGTACGTC. It yields the protein CASSLAPGLEQYV.